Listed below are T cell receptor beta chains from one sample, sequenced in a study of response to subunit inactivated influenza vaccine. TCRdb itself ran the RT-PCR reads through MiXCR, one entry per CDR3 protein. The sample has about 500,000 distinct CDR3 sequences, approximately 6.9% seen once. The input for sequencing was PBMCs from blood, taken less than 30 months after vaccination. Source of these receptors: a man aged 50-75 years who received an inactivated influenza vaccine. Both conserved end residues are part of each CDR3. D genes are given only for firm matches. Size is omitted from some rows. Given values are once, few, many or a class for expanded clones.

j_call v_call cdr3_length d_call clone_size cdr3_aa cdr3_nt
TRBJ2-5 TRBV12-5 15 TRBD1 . CASGGTGGGAETQYF TGTGCTAGTGGTGGGACAGGGGGGGGAGCGGAGACCCAGTACTTC
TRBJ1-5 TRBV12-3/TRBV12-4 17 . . CASSTGREALINQPQHF TGTGCCAGCAGTACAGGACGGGAGGCCTTGATCAATCAGCCCCAGCATTTT
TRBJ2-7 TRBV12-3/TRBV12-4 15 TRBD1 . CASSVPGQGSYEQYF TGTGCCAGCAGTGTCCCGGGACAGGGGTCCTACGAGCAGTACTTC
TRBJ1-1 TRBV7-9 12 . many CASSQAGTEAFF TGTGCCAGCAGCCAAGCGGGCACTGAAGCTTTCTTT
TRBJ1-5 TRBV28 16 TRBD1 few CASKGNRGYSNQPQHF TGTGCCAGCAAGGGGAACAGGGGTTATAGCAATCAGCCCCAGCATTTT
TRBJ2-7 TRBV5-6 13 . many CASSFGRSYEQYF TGTGCCAGCAGCTTTGGCAGATCCTACGAGCAGTACTTC
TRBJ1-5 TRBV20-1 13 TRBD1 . CSASRGRDQPQHF TGCAGTGCGAGCAGGGGGCGCGATCAGCCCCAGCATTTT
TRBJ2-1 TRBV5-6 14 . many CASSLQGAVNEQFF TGTGCCAGCAGCTTACAAGGGGCGGTCAATGAGCAGTTCTTC
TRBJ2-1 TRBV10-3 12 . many CAISGNIYEQFF TGTGCCATCAGTGGGAACATTTATGAGCAGTTCTTC
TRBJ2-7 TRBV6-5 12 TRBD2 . CASSGLASEQYF TGTGCCAGCAGTGGACTAGCGAGCGAGCAGTACTTC
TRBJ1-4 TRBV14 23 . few CASSQDWDDESKSLTIPNEKLFF TGTGCCAGCAGCCAAGATTGGGATGACGAGTCGAAATCACTGACGATACCCAATGAAAAACTGTTTTTT
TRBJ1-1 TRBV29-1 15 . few CSVHDPGTVNTEAFF TGCAGCGTTCACGACCCCGGGACGGTGAACACTGAAGCTTTCTTT
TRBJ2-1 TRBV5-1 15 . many CASSVAGTGHNEQFF TGCGCCAGCAGCGTTGCCGGGACTGGGCACAATGAGCAGTTCTTC
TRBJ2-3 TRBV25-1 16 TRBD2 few CASSGGGTSSTDTQYF TGTGCCAGCAGTGGCGGGGGTACCTCTAGCACAGATACGCAGTATTTT
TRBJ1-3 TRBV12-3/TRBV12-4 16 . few CASSPPDRFSGNTIYF TGTGCCAGCAGTCCCCCTGACAGGTTCTCTGGAAACACCATATATTTT
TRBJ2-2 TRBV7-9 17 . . CASTQQLIGRGTGELFF TGTGCCAGCACTCAGCAGCTCATCGGGAGAGGTACCGGGGAGCTGTTTTTT
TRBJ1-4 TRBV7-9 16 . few CASRQGVSAGNEKLFF TGTGCCAGCAGGCAGGGAGTTTCCGCAGGCAATGAAAAACTGTTTTTT
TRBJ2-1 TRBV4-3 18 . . CASSQAWGGPSSYNEQFF TGCGCCAGCAGCCAAGCTTGGGGTGGGCCCAGCTCCTACAATGAGCAGTTCTTC
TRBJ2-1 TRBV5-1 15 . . CASSPRLGYRNEQFF TGCGCCAGCAGCCCCCGGCTGGGGTATCGTAATGAGCAGTTCTTC
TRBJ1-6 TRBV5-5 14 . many CASSLEQGRSPLHF TGTGCCAGCAGCTTGGAACAGGGACGATCACCCCTCCACTTT
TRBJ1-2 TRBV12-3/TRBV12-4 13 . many CASSSDGPYGYTF TGTGCCAGCAGTTCGGACGGACCCTATGGCTACACCTTC
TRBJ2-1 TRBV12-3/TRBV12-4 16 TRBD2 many CASSLSGLAGRNEQFF TGTGCCAGCAGTTTGTCAGGACTAGCGGGTCGCAATGAGCAGTTCTTC
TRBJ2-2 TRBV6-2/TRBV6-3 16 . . CASRSHGQGNTGELFF TGTGCCAGCCGCTCTCATGGGCAGGGAAACACCGGGGAGCTGTTTTTT
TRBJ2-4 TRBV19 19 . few CASSIFLLMGVGSKNIQYF TGTGCCAGTAGTATATTTCTTTTAATGGGGGTTGGATCCAAAAACATTCAGTACTTC
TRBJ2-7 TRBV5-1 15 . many CASSFGPADNYEQYF TGCGCCAGCAGCTTTGGACCCGCCGACAACTACGAGCAGTACTTC
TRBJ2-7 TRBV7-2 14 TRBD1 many CASSKTGGSYEQYF TGTGCCAGCAGCAAGACAGGGGGCTCCTACGAGCAGTACTTC
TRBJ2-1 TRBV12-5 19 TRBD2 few CASGFTAWGREGTYNEQFF TGTGCTAGTGGTTTCACGGCCTGGGGGCGGGAGGGAACCTACAATGAGCAGTTCTTC
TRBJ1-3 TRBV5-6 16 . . CASSLGVRVAGNTIYF TGTGCCAGCAGCTTGGGCGTCAGGGTTGCTGGAAACACCATATATTTT
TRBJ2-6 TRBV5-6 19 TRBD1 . CASSLPSGQFLSGANVLTF TGTGCCAGCAGCTTGCCGTCGGGACAGTTCCTCTCTGGGGCCAACGTCCTGACTTTC
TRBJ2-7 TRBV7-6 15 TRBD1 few CASSSIGTGQYEQYF TGTGCCAGCAGCTCAATCGGGACAGGACAATACGAGCAGTACTTC
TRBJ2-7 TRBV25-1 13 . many CASSVRDNYEQYF TGTGCCAGCAGTGTCCGGGATAACTACGAGCAGTACTTC
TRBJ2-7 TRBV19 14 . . CASSRGERAYEQYF TGTGCCAGTAGTAGGGGGGAACGGGCCTACGAGCAGTACTTC
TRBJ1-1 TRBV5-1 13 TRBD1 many CASSYGQATEAFF TGCGCCAGCAGCTACGGACAGGCGACTGAAGCTTTCTTT
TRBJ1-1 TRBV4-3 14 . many CASSSGKGLGQAFF TGCGCCAGCAGCTCCGGAAAGGGTCTGGGCCAAGCTTTCTTT
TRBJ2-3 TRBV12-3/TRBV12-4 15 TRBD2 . CASRAEAGGRNTQYF TGTGCCAGCAGGGCAGAAGCGGGAGGGCGAAATACGCAGTATTTT
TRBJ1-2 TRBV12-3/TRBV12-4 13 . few CASTHTPRGGYTF TGTGCCAGCACTCACACGCCTAGGGGAGGCTACACCTTC
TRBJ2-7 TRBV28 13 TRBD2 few CASMAGDSYEQYF TGTGCCAGCATGGCGGGGGACTCCTACGAGCAGTACTTC
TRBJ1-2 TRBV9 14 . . CASSARDNNHGYTF TGTGCCAGCAGCGCCCGGGACAATAACCATGGCTACACCTTC
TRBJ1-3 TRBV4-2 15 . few CASSQDPASGNTIYF TGTGCCAGCAGCCAAGATCCAGCCTCTGGAAACACCATATATTTT
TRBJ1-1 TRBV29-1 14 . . CSVEHGTSNTEAFF TGCAGCGTTGAACATGGGACATCGAACACTGAAGCTTTCTTT
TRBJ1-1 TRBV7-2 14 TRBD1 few CASSTGTGRTEAFF TGTGCCAGCAGCACCGGGACAGGGCGGACTGAAGCTTTCTTT
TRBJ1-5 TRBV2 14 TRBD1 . CASRTGNGAGPQHF TGTGCCAGCAGGACAGGGAATGGGGCCGGGCCCCAGCATTTT
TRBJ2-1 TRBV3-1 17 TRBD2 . CASSLTIAGDPYNEQFF TGTGCCAGCAGCCTGACCATAGCGGGTGATCCCTACAATGAGCAGTTCTTC
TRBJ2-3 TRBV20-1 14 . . CSATSPAGTDTQYF TGCAGTGCGACCTCCCCAGCGGGTACAGATACGCAGTATTTT
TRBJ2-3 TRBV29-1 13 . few CSVETRYTDTQYF TGCAGCGTTGAAACGCGGTATACAGATACGCAGTATTTT
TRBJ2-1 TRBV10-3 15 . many CAISVLGLDGNEQFF TGTGCCATCAGTGTGTTGGGGTTGGATGGCAATGAGCAGTTCTTC